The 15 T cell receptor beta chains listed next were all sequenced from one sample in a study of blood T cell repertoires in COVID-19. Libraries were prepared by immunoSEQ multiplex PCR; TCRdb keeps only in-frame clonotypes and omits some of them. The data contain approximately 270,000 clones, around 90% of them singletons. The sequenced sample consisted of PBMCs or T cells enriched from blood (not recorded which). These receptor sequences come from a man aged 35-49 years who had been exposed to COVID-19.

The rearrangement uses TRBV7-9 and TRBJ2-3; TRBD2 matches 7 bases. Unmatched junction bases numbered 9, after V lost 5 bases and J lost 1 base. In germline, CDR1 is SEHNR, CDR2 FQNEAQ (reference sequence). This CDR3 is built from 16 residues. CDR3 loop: CASSERASGGTDTQYF. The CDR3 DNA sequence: TGTGCCAGCAGCGAACGGGCTAGCGGAGGCACAGATACGCAGTATTTT.

The DNA of the CDR3 is TGTGCCAGCAGCTTACAGCGTTTGGAGCACACCTTC. Amino acid sequence: CASSLQRLEHTF. The chain links TRBV7-9 to TRBJ1-2; D call uncertain. The germline V gene encodes CDR1 SEHNR and CDR2 FQNEAQ (reference sequence). This CDR3 has 12 amino acids. The V end lost 2 bases, the J end lost 12 bases, and 13 bases lay between the germline ends.

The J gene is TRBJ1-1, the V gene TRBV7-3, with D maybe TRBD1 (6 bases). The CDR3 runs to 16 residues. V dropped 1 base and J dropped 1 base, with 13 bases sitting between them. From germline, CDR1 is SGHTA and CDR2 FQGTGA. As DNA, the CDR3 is TGTGCCAGCAGCTTAATGGCCAGGGGACAGAACACTGAAGCTTTCTTT. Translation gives CASSLMARGQNTEAFF. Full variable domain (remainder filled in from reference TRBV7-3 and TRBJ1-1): GAGVSQTPSNKVTEKGKYVELRCDPISGHTALYWYRQSLGQGPEFLIYFQGTGAADDSGLPNDRFFAVRPEGSVSTLKIQRTERGDSAVYLCASSLMARGQNTEAFFGQGTRLTVV.

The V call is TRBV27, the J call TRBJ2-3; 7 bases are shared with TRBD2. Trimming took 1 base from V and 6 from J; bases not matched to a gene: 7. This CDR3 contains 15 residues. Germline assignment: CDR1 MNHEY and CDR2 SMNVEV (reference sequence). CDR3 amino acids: CASSLFGTNSDTQYF. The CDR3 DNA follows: TGTGCCAGCAGTTTATTCGGGACTAACTCGGATACGCAGTATTTT.

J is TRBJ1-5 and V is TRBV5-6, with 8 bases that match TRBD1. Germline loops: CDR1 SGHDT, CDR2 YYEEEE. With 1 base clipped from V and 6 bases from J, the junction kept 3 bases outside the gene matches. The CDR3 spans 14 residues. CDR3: CASSLTGGPQPQHF. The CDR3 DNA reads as TGTGCCAGCAGCTTGACAGGGGGTCCTCAGCCCCAGCATTTT. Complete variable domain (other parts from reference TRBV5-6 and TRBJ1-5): DAGVTQSPTHLIKTRGQQVTLRCSPKSGHDTVSWYQQALGQGPQFIFQYYEEEERQRGNFPDRFSGHQFPNYSSELNVNALLLGDSALYLCASSLTGGPQPQHFGDGTRLSIL.

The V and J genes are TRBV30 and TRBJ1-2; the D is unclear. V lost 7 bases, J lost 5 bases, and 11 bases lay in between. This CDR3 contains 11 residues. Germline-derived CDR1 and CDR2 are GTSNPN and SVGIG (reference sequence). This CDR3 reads CAFLQSYGYTF. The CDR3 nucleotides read TGTGCCTTTCTACAGTCTTATGGCTACACCTTC.

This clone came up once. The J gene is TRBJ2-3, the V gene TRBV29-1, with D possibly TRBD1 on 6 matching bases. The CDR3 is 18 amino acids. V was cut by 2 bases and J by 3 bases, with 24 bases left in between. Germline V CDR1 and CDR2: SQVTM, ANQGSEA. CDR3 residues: CSVEKEGTSFFPTDTQYF. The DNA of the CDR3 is TGCAGCGTTGAAAAGGAAGGGACATCTTTTTTCCCTACAGATACGCAGTATTTT.

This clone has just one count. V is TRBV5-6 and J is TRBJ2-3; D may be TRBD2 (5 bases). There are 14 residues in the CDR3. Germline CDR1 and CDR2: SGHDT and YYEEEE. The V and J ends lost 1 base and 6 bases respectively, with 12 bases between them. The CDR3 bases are TGTGCCAGCAGCTTGTTGGAGGTTTCGGATACGCAGTATTTT. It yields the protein CASSLLEVSDTQYF.

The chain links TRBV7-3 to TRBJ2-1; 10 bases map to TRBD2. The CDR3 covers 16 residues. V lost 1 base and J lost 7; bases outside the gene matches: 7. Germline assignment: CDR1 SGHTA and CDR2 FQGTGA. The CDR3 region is CASSLSYTSGMNEQFF. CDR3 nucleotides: TGTGCCAGCAGCTTAAGCTATACTAGCGGGATGAATGAGCAGTTCTTC.

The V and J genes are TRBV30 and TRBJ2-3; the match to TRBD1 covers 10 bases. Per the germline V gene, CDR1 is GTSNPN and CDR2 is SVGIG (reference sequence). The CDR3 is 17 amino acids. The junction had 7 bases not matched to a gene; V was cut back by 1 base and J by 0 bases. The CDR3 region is CAWSAGTGVPSTDTQYF. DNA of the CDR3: TGTGCCTGGAGTGCCGGGACAGGGGTCCCAAGCACAGATACGCAGTATTTT.

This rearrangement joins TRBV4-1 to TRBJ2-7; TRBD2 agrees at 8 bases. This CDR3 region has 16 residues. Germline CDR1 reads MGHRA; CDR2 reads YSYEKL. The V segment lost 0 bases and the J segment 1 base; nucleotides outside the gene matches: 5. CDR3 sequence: CASSQEGSGDSYEQYF. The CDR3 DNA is TGCGCCAGCAGCCAAGAAGGTAGCGGGGATTCCTACGAGCAGTACTTC.

Written as DNA, the CDR3 is TGTGCCAGCAGCTTGATAACTAGCGGGAGCACCTATGAGCAGTTCTTC. Its protein product is CASSLITSGSTYEQFF. This chain links TRBV5-6 with TRBJ2-1, with 11 positions matching TRBD2. The J segment lost 8 bases and the V segment lost 1 base, leaving 8 bases of the junction unmatched. Germline V gene lookup returns CDR1 SGHDT and CDR2 YYEEEE. This CDR3 has 16 residues.

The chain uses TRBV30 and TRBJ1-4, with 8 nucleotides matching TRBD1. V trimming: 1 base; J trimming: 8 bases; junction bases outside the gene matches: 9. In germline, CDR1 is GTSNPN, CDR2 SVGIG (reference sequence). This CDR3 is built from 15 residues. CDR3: CAWSANRGVTEKLFF. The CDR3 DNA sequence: TGTGCCTGGAGTGCAAACAGGGGGGTCACAGAAAAACTGTTTTTT.

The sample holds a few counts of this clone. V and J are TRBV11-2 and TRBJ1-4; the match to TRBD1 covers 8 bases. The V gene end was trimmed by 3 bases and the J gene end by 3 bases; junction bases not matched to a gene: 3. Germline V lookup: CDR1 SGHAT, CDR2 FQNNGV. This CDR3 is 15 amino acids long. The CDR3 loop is CASSFDRGPNEKLFF. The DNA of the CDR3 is TGTGCCAGCAGCTTCGACAGGGGTCCTAATGAAAAACTGTTTTTT.

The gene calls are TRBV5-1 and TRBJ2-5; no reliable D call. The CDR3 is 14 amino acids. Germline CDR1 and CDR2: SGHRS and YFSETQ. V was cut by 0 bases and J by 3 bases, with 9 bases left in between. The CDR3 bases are TGCGCCAGCAGCTTGGCCACCGCGGAAGAGACCCAGTACTTC. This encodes CASSLATAEETQYF.